A selection of T cell receptor beta chains follows, all from one sample in a study of esophageal squamous cell carcinoma tumors. Using its own MiXCR run on the 5' RACE reads, TCRdb lists one record per CDR3 protein. The sample carries around 6,000 distinct CDR3 sequences, about 20% recorded once. Specimen: tumor tissue. The receptor source for this set is a man between 45 and 85 years old with esophageal squamous cell carcinoma. CDR3s leave out the opening cysteine and the closing phenylalanine or tryptophan.

v_call: TRBV7-9; cdr3_aa: ASSLTGGTDTQY
v_call: TRBV18; cdr3_aa: ASSPRANYGYT
v_call: TRBV5-4; cdr3_aa: ASSLRGVGEKLF
v_call: TRBV12-3/TRBV12-4; cdr3_aa: ASSLALAGGPSNEQF
v_call: TRBV7-2; cdr3_aa: ASSRGGCFYGYT
v_call: TRBV20-1; cdr3_aa: SAAGTARDQPQH
v_call: TRBV4-1; cdr3_aa: ASSKGGGVDEQY
v_call: TRBV7-9; cdr3_aa: ASSLAGAPSGANVLT
v_call: TRBV5-1; cdr3_aa: ASSSGQPNSYEQY
v_call: TRBV3-1; cdr3_aa: ASSPADGAYEQY
v_call: TRBV6-5; cdr3_aa: ASSYSSYSGNTIY
v_call: TRBV7-8; cdr3_aa: ASSFKREAHSPSGEQF
v_call: TRBV27; cdr3_aa: ASSSSTGPIGQF
v_call: TRBV3-1; cdr3_aa: ASSQDSGQGADTQY
v_call: TRBV5-1; cdr3_aa: ASSYLGTSGITPNEQF
v_call: TRBV18; cdr3_aa: ASSPRANYGDT
v_call: TRBV4-1; cdr3_aa: ASSQEGRDTSFNYGDT
v_call: TRBV10-3; cdr3_aa: AISERESDEQF
v_call: TRBV29-1; cdr3_aa: SFNGQGVQETQY
v_call: TRBV3-1; cdr3_aa: ASSQDLVRGSNEQF
v_call: TRBV28; cdr3_aa: ASSLWATRGYT
v_call: TRBV5-1; cdr3_aa: ASSWGPGRLNEQF
v_call: TRBV4-2; cdr3_aa: ASSPLGEGNQETQY
v_call: TRBV29-1; cdr3_aa: SVEDMTSGRRTQY
v_call: TRBV19; cdr3_aa: ASSWSSVSQETQY
v_call: TRBV28; cdr3_aa: ASWGVTETQY
v_call: TRBV20-1; cdr3_aa: SAKSADHNEKLF
v_call: TRBV24-1; cdr3_aa: ATRGQGGTDTQY
v_call: TRBV6-5; cdr3_aa: ASSEATRGEQF
v_call: TRBV7-3; cdr3_aa: ASSSGRATDTQY
v_call: TRBV20-1; cdr3_aa: SAFEDRGPNSPLH
v_call: TRBV12-3/TRBV12-4; cdr3_aa: ASSRQGLSLYGYT
v_call: TRBV6-5; cdr3_aa: ATQGGSNQPQH
v_call: TRBV6-6; cdr3_aa: ASSYSGTAFGEQY
v_call: TRBV11-1; cdr3_aa: ASSRGKFEQY
v_call: TRBV20-1; cdr3_aa: SARKERGLAGRDTQY
v_call: TRBV20-1; cdr3_aa: SARGGVESYEQY
v_call: TRBV11-2; cdr3_aa: ASSFRDSFYEQY
v_call: TRBV4-1; cdr3_aa: ASSQEGLQGSEQY
v_call: TRBV6-5; cdr3_aa: ASSYSGLAGGPPSTDTQY
v_call: TRBV13; cdr3_aa: ASSRRGLANTGELF
v_call: TRBV19; cdr3_aa: ASSTPGKGYEQY
v_call: TRBV25-1; cdr3_aa: ARFFRGAETQY
v_call: TRBV7-3; cdr3_aa: ASSLTGGPVGTQY
v_call: TRBV6-1; cdr3_aa: ASSVSRNQPQH
v_call: TRBV7-8; cdr3_aa: ASSLGLGGEQY
v_call: TRBV20-1; cdr3_aa: SGVGQVNSPLH
v_call: TRBV19; cdr3_aa: ASSEREGGGQPQH
v_call: TRBV4-1; cdr3_aa: ASSREGAKSSYEQY
v_call: TRBV11-2; cdr3_aa: ASSFRSLGRLGNTEAF
v_call: TRBV10-3; cdr3_aa: AISETETRDEQY
v_call: TRBV14; cdr3_aa: ASSQDRYEETQY
v_call: TRBV6-5; cdr3_aa: ASVPRGGHTEAF
v_call: TRBV28; cdr3_aa: ASRWAGRGQETQY